Listed here are 8 T cell receptor beta chains from one sample, sequenced in a study of blood T cell repertoires in COVID-19 (dated by TCRdb to about 2020). Library preparation used the immunoSEQ multiplex PCR assay. This is the immuneACCESS table as TCRdb keeps it, with only in-frame sequences that have V and J called. A part of the clones is gone; compared with another copy, unresolved V genes explain less than half, and the rest is unexplained. The sample table shows about 97,000 clones, and about 90% are seen once. 4.2% of the sample is in the top ten clones. The sequencing input was peripheral blood. All receptors derive from a man aged 18 to 30 with acute or convalescent COVID-19.

The chain uses TRBV5-1 and TRBJ2-2; no clear D. Trimming took 1 base from V and 5 from J, leaving 6 bases between them. The germline V gene encodes CDR1 SGHRS and CDR2 YFSETQ. The CDR3 sequence is 13 residues long. The CDR3 DNA sequence: TGCGCCAGCAGCTTGTCCGCGACCGGGGAGCTGTTTTTT. Its protein product is CASSLSATGELFF.

V and J are TRBV24-1 and TRBJ1-5; D is undetermined. This CDR3 comprises 15 residues. The V end was cut by 2 bases, the J end by 1 base, with 8 bases between. Germline V gene data show CDR1 as KGHDR and CDR2 as SFDVKD. The CDR3 loop reads CATSDSTDSNQPQHF. The CDR3 nucleotides read TGTGCCACCAGTGATTCCACAGACAGCAATCAGCCCCAGCATTTT.

This chain's CDR3 is CASTLQGASTEAFF. CDR3 DNA: TGTGCCAGCACCCTCCAGGGGGCTAGCACTGAAGCTTTCTTT. V and J are TRBV5-4 and TRBJ1-1; 8 nucleotides match TRBD1. Germline CDR1 and CDR2: SGHNT and YYREEE (reference sequence). Trimming took 6 bases from V and 4 from J; bases not matched to a gene: 8. CDR3 length equals 14 residues.

V and J are TRBV6-5 and TRBJ2-7, with D perhaps matching TRBD1 (6 bases). V lost 5 bases and J lost 3, with 8 bases in between. The CDR3 is 12 residues long. CDR1 is MNHEY and CDR2 is SVGAGI in the germline V gene. The CDR3 loop reads CASSKQGYEQYF. DNA of the CDR3: TGTGCCAGCAGTAAACAGGGCTACGAGCAGTACTTC.

The chain carries TRBV19 and TRBJ1-6; weak D call: TRBD1 (5 bases). The length of the CDR3 is 14 residues. Between the trimmed V and J ends, which lost 4 bases and 10 bases, there was a span of 14 bases. The V gene's germline CDR1 is LNHDA and CDR2 SQIVND (reference sequence). The CDR3 sequence is CASSSRGAGSPLHF. As DNA, the CDR3 is TGTGCCAGTAGTAGCCGCGGGGCAGGATCACCCCTCCACTTT.

The chain combines TRBV5-1 with TRBJ2-7; the match to TRBD2 covers 11 bases. The CDR3 totals 13 residues. The V segment lost 5 bases and the J segment 5 bases; nucleotides outside the gene matches: 3. The germline V gene has CDR1 SGHRS and CDR2 YFSETQ. In DNA, the CDR3 is TGCGCCAGCAGGACTAGCGGGACCCACGAGCAGTACTTC. Its translation is CASRTSGTHEQYF.

This sequence joins TRBV6-5 and TRBJ2-6, with TRBD1 as a possible D gene (6 bases). The length of the CDR3 is 15 residues. Trimming took 6 bases from V and 2 from J, leaving 11 bases between them. Germline V gene sequence: CDR1 MNHEY, CDR2 SVGAGI. In DNA form, the CDR3 reads TGTGCCAGCAGGACTACAGGGACTGGGGCCAACGTCCTGACTTTC. The encoded protein is CASRTTGTGANVLTF.

The chain couples TRBV14 to TRBJ1-2; TRBD1 matches 7 bases. Unmatched junction bases numbered 7, after V lost 2 bases and J lost 4 bases. The CDR3 sequence is 15 residues long. Germline loops: CDR1 SGHDN, CDR2 FVKESK. As DNA, the CDR3 is TGTGCCAGCAGCCAAAGATCGACAGGGAGCTATGGCTACACCTTC. It codes for CASSQRSTGSYGYTF.